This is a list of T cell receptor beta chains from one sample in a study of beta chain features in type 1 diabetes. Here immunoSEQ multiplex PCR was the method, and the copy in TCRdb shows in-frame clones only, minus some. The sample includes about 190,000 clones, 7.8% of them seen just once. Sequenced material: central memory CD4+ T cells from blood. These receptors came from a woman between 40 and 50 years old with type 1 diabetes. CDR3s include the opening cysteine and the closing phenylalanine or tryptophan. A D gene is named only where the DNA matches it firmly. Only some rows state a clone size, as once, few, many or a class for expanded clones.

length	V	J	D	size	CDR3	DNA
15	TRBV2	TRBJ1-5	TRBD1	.	CASSVQGANNQPQHF	TGTGCCAGCAGCGTCCAGGGGGCGAACAATCAGCCCCAGCATTTT
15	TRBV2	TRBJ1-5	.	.	CASSVGFRDNQPQHF	TGTGCCAGCAGTGTGGGATTTCGGGACAATCAGCCCCAGCATTTT
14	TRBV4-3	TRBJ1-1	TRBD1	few	CASSHGQGVEEAFF	TGCGCCAGCAGCCACGGACAGGGGGTAGAGGAAGCTTTCTTT
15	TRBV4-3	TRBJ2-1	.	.	CASSQEGLLGNEQFF	TGCGCCAGCAGCCAAGAGGGACTCCTAGGTAATGAGCAGTTCTTC
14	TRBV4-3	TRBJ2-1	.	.	CASSQGQGGDEQFF	TGCGCCAGCAGCCAAGGCCAGGGCGGTGATGAGCAGTTCTTC
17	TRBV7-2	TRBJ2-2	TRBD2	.	CASSRGLAVANTGELFF	TGTGCCAGCAGCCGAGGACTAGCGGTCGCGAACACCGGGGAGCTGTTTTTT
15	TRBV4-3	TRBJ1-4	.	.	CASSQASGADEKLFF	TGCGCCAGCAGCCAAGCCTCAGGGGCGGATGAAAAACTGTTTTTT
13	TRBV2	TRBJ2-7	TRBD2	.	CASAGLAPYEQYF	TGTGCCAGCGCCGGACTAGCCCCCTACGAGCAGTACTTC
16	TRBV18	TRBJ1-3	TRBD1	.	CASSAGQGTSGNTIYF	TGTGCCAGCTCTGCGGGACAGGGAACATCTGGAAACACCATATATTTT
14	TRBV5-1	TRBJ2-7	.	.	CASRGEAHSYEQYF	TGCGCCAGCCGAGGGGAGGCCCACTCCTACGAGCAGTACTTC
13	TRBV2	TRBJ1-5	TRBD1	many	CASSGQGLQPQHF	TGTGCCAGCAGTGGACAGGGCCTCCAGCCCCAGCATTTT
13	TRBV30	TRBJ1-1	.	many	CAWSPDRGTEAFF	TGTGCCTGGAGTCCCGACCGGGGAACTGAAGCTTTCTTT
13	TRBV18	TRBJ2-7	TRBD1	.	CASSPGQGGEQYF	TGTGCCAGCTCACCCGGACAGGGGGGCGAGCAGTACTTC
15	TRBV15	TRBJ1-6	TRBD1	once	CATSRGTGGPSPLHF	TGTGCCACCAGCAGAGGGACAGGGGGTCCTTCACCCCTCCACTTT
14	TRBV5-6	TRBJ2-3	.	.	CASSFGTNADTQYF	TGTGCCAGCAGCTTCGGGACAAACGCAGATACGCAGTATTTT
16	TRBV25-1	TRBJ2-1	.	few	CASSELSGGRRNEQFF	TGTGCCAGCAGTGAATTGTCCGGGGGGCGCAGGAATGAGCAGTTCTTC
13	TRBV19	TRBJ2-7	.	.	CASSGQSPYEQYF	TGTGCCAGTAGCGGACAGAGTCCCTACGAGCAGTACTTC
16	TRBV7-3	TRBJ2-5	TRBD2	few	CASSQQGLAGGETQYF	TGTGCCAGCAGCCAACAGGGACTAGCGGGAGGAGAGACCCAGTACTTC
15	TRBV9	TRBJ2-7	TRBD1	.	CASSPRDSRSYEQYF	TGTGCCAGCAGCCCCCGGGACAGCCGGTCCTACGAGCAGTACTTC
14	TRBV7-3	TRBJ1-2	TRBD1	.	CASSLVTGGDGYTF	TGTGCCAGCAGCTTGGTCACAGGGGGCGATGGCTACACCTTC
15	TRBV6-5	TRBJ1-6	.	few	CASSLDITQGSPLHF	TGTGCCAGCAGTCTGGACATCACTCAGGGTTCACCCCTCCACTTT
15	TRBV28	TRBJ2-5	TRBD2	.	CASSPARDYSGTQYF	TGTGCCAGCAGTCCCGCAAGGGACTACAGCGGTACCCAGTACTTC
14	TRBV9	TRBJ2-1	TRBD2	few	CASSPSGRGNEQFF	TGTGCCAGCAGCCCTAGCGGGAGAGGGAATGAGCAGTTCTTC
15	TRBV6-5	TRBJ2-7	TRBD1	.	CASSRTGAYPYEQYF	TGTGCCAGCAGTCGGACAGGGGCCTACCCCTACGAGCAGTACTTC
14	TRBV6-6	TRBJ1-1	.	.	CASTQPGQNTEAFF	TGTGCCAGCACCCAACCGGGACAGAACACTGAAGCTTTCTTT
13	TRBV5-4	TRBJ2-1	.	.	CASSLGRVNEQFF	TGTGCCAGCAGCTTGGGGAGGGTCAATGAGCAGTTCTTC
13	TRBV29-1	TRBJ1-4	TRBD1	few	CSVLGQGNEKLFF	TGCAGCGTTTTGGGACAGGGAAATGAAAAACTGTTTTTT
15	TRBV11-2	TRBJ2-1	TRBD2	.	CASSPWTSGSNEQFF	TGTGCCAGCAGCCCGTGGACTAGCGGGAGCAATGAGCAGTTCTTC
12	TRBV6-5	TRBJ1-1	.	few	CASSPGRAEAFF	TGTGCCAGCAGCCCCGGGAGGGCTGAAGCTTTCTTT
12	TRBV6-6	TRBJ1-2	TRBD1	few	CASSQGDYGYTF	TGTGCCAGCAGCCAGGGGGACTATGGCTACACCTTC
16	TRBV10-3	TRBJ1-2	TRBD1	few	CAISGPETGRGYGYTF	TGTGCCATCAGTGGCCCCGAGACAGGGAGAGGCTATGGCTACACCTTC
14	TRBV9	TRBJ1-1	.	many	CASSVRDRSTEAFF	TGTGCCAGCAGCGTGAGGGATCGGTCCACTGAAGCTTTCTTT
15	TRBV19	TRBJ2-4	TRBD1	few	CASSDLQGAGDIQYF	TGTGCCAGTAGTGACTTACAGGGGGCTGGGGACATTCAGTACTTC
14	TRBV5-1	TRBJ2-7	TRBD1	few	CASSLKGAQNEQYF	TGCGCCAGCAGCTTGAAGGGGGCGCAGAACGAGCAGTACTTC
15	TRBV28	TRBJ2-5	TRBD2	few	CASSLWAAGGETQYF	TGTGCCAGCAGTTTATGGGCGGCGGGAGGGGAGACCCAGTACTTC
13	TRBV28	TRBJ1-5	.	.	CASTDTAGEPQHF	TGTGCCAGCACCGATACTGCGGGGGAGCCCCAGCATTTT
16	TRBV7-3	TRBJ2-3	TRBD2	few	CASSLGAGGNTDTQYF	TGTGCCAGCAGCTTAGGAGCGGGGGGGAACACAGATACGCAGTATTTT
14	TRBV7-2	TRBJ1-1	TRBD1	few	CASSPFSGGTEAFF	TGTGCCAGCAGCCCCTTCTCAGGGGGCACTGAAGCTTTCTTT
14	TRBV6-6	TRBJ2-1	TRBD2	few	CASTLAGAYNEQFF	TGTGCCAGCACCCTAGCGGGGGCCTACAATGAGCAGTTCTTC
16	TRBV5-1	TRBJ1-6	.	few	CASRERTGKDNSPLHF	TGCGCCAGCAGAGAAAGGACCGGGAAAGATAATTCACCCCTCCACTTT
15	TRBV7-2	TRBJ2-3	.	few	CASSLGLFPTDTQYF	TGTGCCAGCAGCTTAGGACTATTCCCCACAGATACGCAGTATTTT
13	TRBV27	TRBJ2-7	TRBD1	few	CASRSGQDYEQYF	TGTGCCAGCAGATCCGGACAGGACTACGAGCAGTACTTC
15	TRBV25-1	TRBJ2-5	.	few	CASSVRGGGTETQYF	TGTGCCAGCAGTGTCAGGGGAGGGGGAACAGAGACCCAGTACTTC
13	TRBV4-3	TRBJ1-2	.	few	CASSQEGLYGYTF	TGCGCCAGCAGCCAAGAGGGCCTCTATGGCTACACCTTC
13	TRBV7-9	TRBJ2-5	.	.	CASSPGYQETQYF	TGTGCCAGCAGCCCCGGGTACCAAGAGACCCAGTACTTC
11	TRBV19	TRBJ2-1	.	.	CASSILNEQFF	TGTGCCAGTAGTATACTCAATGAGCAGTTCTTC
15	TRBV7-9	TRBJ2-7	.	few	CASSLEAGSSYEQYF	TGTGCCAGCAGCTTAGAGGCAGGAAGCTCCTACGAGCAGTACTTC